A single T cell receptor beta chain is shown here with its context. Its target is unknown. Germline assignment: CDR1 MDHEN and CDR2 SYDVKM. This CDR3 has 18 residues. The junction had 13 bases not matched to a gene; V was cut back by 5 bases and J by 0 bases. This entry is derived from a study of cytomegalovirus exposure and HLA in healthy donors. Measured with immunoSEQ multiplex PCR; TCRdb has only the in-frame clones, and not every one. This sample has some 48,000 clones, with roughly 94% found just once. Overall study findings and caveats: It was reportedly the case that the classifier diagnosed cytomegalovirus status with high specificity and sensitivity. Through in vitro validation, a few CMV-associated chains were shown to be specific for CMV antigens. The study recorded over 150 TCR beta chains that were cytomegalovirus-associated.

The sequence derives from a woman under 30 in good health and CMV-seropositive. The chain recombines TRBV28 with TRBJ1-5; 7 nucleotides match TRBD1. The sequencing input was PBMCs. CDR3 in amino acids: CASSEARDRNYSNQPQHF. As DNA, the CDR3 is TGTGCCAGCAGTGAGGCCCGGGACAGAAATTATAGCAATCAGCCCCAGCATTTT. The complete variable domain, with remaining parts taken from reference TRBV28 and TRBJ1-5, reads DVKVTQSSRYLVKRTGEKVFLECVQDMDHENMFWYRQDPGLGLRLIYFSYDVKMKEKGDIPEGYSVSREKKERFSLILESASTNQTSMYLCASSEARDRNYSNQPQHFGDGTRLSIL.